This T cell receptor beta chain was found in a study of blood T cell repertoires in COVID-19. Across the study: Both acute and convalescent COVID-19 samples were obtained from the United States, Italy and Spain. PBMCs, B-cell-depleted T cells, or T cells provided the cDNA or gDNA that made up the material.

This CDR3 is 14 amino acids long. The germline gives CDR1 SEHNR, CDR2 FQNEAQ (reference sequence). Germline trimming cut 6 bases from V and 2 bases from J; bases unmatched to any gene: 6. Original handling: By means of reference gene primer amplification, nucleated cell counts were estimated. Sequencing used immunoSEQ multiplex PCR; TCRdb keeps in-frame clones, though not all of them. V, J and clone size are taken as reported in that table, and D and trimming were inferred from the DNA itself. The sample holds more than 50,000 clones, roughly 80% seen once. The chain couples TRBV7-9 to TRBJ2-5; TRBD1 aligns across 7 bases. The sequencing input was peripheral blood. This sequence was found in a human donor in a cohort sampled during active COVID-19. This CDR3 reads CASRTGTAQETQYF. The CDR3 DNA follows: TGTGCCAGCAGAACAGGGACAGCACAAGAGACCCAGTACTTC.